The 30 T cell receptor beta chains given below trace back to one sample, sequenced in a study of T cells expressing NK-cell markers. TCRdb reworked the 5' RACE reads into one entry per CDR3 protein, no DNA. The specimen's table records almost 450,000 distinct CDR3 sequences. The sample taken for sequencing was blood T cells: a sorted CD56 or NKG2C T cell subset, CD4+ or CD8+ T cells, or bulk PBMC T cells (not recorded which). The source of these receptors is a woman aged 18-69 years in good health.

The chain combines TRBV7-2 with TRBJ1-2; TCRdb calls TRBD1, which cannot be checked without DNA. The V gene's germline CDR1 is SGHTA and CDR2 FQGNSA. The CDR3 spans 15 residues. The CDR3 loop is CASSPLGGVNYGYTF.

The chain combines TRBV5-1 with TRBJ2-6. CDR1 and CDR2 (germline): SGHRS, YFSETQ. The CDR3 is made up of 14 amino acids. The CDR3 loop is CASSADSGANVLTF.

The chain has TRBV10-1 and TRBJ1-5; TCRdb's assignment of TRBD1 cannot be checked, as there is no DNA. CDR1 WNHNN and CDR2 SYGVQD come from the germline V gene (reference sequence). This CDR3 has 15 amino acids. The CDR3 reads CASTLPGTCNQPQHF.

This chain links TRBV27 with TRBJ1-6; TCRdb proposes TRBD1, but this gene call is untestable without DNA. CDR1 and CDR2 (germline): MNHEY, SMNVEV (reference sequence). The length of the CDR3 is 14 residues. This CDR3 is CASSQTGFNSPLHF.

CDR3 sequence: CSARDFHHNEQFF. The gene calls are TRBV20-1 and TRBJ2-1. The CDR3 has 13 amino acids. Germline V gives CDR1 DFQATT, CDR2 SNEGSKA (reference sequence).

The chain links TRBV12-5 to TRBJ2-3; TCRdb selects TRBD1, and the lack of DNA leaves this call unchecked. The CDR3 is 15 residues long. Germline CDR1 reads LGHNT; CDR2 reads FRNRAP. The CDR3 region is CASGPVGQGPDTQYF.

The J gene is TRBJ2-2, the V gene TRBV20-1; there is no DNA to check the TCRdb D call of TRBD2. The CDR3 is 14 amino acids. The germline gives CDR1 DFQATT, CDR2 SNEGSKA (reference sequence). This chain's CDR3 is CSAKREEVTGELFF.

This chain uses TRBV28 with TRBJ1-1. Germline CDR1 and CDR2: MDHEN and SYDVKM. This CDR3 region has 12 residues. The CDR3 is CASSLSNTEAFF.

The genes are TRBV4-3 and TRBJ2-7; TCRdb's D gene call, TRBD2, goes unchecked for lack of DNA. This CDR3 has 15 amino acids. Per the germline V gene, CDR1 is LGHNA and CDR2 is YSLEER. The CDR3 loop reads CASSQTSGGIYGQYF.

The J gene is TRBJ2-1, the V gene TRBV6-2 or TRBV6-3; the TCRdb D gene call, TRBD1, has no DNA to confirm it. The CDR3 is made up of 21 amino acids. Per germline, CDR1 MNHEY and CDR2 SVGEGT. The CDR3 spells CASSSSPWGQGLGFLLGEQFF.

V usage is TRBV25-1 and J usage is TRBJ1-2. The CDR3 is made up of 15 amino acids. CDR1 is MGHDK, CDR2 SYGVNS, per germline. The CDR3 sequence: CASSDPAGLEGISTF.

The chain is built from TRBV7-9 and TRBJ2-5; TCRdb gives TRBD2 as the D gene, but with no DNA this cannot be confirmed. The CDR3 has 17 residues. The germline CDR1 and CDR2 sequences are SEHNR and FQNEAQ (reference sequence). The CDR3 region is CASSLTSGSTGLETQYF.

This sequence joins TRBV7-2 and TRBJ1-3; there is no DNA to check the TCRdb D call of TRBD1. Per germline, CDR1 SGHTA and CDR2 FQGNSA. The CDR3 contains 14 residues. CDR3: CASSPGRSRNTIYF.

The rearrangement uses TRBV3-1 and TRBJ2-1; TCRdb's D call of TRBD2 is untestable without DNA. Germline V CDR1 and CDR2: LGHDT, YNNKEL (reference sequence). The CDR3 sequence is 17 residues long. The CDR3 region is CASSQEETSGARNEQFF.

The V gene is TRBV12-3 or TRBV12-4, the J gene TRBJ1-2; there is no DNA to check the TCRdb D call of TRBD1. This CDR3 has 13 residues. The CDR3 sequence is CASGSTGAYGYTF.

CDR3 amino acids: CAISALAGYNEQFF. V gene TRBV10-3 combines with J gene TRBJ2-1; without DNA, the TCRdb call of TRBD2 cannot be checked. This CDR3 is 14 amino acids long. Germline V gives CDR1 ENHRY, CDR2 SYGVKD.

The CDR3 is CSARLAGTSLHEQFF. The chain is built from TRBV20-1 and TRBJ2-1; TCRdb's D call of TRBD2 is untestable without DNA. Germline V gene data show CDR1 as DFQATT and CDR2 as SNEGSKA (reference sequence). The CDR3 has 15 amino acids.

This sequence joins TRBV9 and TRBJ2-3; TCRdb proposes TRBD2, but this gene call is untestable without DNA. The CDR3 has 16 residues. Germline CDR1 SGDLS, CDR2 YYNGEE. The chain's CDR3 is CASSVDSGGAADTQYF. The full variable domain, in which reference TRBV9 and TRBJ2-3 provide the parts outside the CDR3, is DSGVTQTPKHLITATGQRVTLRCSPRSGDLSVYWYQQSLDQGLQFLIQYYNGEERAKGNILERFSAQQFPDLHSELNLSSLELGDSALYFCASSVDSGGAADTQYFGPGTRLTVL.

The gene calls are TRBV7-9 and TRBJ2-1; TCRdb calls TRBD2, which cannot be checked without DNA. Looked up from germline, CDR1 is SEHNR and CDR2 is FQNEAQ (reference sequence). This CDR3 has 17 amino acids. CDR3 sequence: CASSGRTSGRRDNEQFF. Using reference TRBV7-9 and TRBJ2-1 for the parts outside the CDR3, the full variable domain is DTGVSQNPRHKITKRGQNVTFRCDPISEHNRLYWYRQTLGQGPEFLTYFQNEAQLEKSRLLSDRFSAERPKGSFSTLEIQRTEQGDSAMYLCASSGRTSGRRDNEQFFGPGTRLTVL.

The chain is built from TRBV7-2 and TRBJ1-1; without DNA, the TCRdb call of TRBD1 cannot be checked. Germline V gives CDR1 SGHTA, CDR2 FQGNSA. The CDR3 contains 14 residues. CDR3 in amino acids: CASSLLGGSAEAFF.

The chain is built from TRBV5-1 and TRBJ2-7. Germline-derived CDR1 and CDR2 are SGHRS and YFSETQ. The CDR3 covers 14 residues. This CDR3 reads CASSLVVGWNEQYF.

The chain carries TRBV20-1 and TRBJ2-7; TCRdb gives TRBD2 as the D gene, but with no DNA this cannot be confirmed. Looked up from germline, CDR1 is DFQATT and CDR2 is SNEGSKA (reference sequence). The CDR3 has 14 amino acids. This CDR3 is CSARGEREVYEQYF.

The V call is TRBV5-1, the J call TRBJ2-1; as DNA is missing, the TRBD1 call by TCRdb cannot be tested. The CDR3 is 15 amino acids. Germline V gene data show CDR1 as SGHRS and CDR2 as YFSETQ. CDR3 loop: CASSSQGGRENEQFF.

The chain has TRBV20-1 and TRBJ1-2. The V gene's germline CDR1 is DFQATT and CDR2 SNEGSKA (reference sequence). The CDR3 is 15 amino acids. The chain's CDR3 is CSARDSVSTGYGYTF.

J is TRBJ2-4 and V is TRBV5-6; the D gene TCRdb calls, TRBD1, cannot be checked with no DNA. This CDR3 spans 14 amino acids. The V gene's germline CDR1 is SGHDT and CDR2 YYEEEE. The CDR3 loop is CASSSRGAKNIQYF. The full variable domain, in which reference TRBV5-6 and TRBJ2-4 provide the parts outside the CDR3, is DAGVTQSPTHLIKTRGQQVTLRCSPKSGHDTVSWYQQALGQGPQFIFQYYEEEERQRGNFPDRFSGHQFPNYSSELNVNALLLGDSALYLCASSSRGAKNIQYFGAGTRLSVL.

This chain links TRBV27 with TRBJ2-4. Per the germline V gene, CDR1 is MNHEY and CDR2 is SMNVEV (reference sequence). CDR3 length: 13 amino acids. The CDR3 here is CASSLGRGNIQYF.

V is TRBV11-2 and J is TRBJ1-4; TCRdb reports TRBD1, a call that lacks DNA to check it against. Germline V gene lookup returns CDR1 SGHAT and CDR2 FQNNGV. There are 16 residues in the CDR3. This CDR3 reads CASSPRPGQGFEKLFF.

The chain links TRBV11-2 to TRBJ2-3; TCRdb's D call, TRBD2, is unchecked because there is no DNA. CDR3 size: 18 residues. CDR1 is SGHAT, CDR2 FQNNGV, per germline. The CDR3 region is CASSIPTLGPPRADTQYF.

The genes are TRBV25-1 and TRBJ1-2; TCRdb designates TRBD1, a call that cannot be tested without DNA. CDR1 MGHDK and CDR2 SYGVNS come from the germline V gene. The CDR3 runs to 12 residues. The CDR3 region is CASRLQDYGYTF.

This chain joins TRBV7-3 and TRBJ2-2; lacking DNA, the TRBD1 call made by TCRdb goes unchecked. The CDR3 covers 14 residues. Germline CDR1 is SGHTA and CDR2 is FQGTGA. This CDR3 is CASSYDRVAGELFF. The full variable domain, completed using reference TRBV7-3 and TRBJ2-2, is GAGVSQTPSNKVTEKGKYVELRCDPISGHTALYWYRQSLGQGPEFLIYFQGTGAADDSGLPNDRFFAVRPEGSVSTLKIQRTERGDSAVYLCASSYDRVAGELFFGEGSRLTVL.